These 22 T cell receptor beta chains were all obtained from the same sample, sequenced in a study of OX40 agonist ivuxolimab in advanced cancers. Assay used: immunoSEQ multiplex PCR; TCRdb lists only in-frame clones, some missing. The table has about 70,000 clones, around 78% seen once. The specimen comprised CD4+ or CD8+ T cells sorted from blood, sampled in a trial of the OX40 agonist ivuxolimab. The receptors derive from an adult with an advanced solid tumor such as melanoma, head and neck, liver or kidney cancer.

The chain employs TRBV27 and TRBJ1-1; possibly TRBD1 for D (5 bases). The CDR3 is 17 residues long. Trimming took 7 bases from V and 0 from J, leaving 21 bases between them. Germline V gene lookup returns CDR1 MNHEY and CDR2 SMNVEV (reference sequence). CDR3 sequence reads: CASTPGQVARLNTEAFF. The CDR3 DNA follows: TGTGCCAGCACCCCAGGGCAGGTCGCAAGATTGAACACTGAAGCTTTCTTT.

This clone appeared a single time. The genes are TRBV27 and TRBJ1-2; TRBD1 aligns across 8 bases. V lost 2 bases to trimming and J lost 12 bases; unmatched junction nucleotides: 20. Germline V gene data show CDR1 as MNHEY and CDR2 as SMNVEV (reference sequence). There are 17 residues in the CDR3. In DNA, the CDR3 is TGTGCCAGCAGTTTAAAAGCTTGGCCGAGTCAGGGGGCGGCCCACACCTTC. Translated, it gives CASSLKAWPSQGAAHTF.

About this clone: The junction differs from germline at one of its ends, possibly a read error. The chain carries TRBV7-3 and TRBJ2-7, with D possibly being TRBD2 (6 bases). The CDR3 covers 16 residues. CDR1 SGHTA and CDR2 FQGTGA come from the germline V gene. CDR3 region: CASSLTAGRSAGEQYF. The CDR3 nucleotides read TGTGCCAGCAGCCTAACCGCCGGGAGATCAGCGGGCGAGCAGTACTTC.

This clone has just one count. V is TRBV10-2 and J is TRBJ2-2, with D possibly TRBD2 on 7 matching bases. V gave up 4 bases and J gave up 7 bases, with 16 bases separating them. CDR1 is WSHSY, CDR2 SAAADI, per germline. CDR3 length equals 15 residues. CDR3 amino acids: CASSGSGGGGGELFF. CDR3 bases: TGCGCCAGCAGTGGGAGTGGGGGGGGCGGCGGGGAGCTGTTTTTT.

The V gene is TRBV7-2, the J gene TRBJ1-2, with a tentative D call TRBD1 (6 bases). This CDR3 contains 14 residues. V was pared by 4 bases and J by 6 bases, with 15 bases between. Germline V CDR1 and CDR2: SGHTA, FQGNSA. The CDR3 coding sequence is TGTGCCAGCAGCTCCCCCCGGGGGGCGGATGGCTACACCTTC. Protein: CASSSPRGADGYTF. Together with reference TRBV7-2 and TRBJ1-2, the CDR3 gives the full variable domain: GAGVSQSPSNKVTEKGKDVELRCDPISGHTALYWYRQSLGQGLEFLIYFQGNSAPDKSGLPSDRFSAERTGGSVSTLTIQRTQQEDSAVYLCASSSPRGADGYTFGSGTRLTVV.

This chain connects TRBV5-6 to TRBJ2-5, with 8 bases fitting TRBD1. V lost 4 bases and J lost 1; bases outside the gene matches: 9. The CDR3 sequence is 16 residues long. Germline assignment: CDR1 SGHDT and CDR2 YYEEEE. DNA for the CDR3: TGTGCCAGCAGCGACCGTCTTGGACAGGGCCAAGAGACCCAGTACTTC. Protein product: CASSDRLGQGQETQYF.

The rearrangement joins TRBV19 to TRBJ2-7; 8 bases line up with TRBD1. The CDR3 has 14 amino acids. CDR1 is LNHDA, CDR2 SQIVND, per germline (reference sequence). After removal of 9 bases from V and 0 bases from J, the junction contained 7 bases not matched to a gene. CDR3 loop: CASSGQGYSYEQYF. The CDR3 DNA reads TGTGCCAGCTCCGGACAGGGTTACTCCTACGAGCAGTACTTC.

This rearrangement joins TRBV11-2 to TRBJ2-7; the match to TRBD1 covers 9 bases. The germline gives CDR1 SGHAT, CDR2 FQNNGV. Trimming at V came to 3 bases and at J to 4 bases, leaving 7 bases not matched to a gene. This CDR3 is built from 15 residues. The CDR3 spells CASSFPGTGKYEQYF. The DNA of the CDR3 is TGTGCCAGCAGCTTCCCCGGGACAGGGAAGTACGAGCAGTACTTC.

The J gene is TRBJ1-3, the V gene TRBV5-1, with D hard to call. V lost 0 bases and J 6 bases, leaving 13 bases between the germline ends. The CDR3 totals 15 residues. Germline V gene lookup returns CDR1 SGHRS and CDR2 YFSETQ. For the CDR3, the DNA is TGCGCCAGCAGCTTGGCATCAGGCCTCCAAAACACCATATATTTT. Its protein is CASSLASGLQNTIYF.

The CDR3: CATEDGQVFYEQYF. CDR3 sequence (DNA): TGTGCCACTGAGGACGGACAGGTTTTCTACGAGCAGTACTTC. The chain employs TRBV28 and TRBJ2-7; TRBD1 matches at 7 bases. V lost 10 bases to trimming and J lost 3 bases; unmatched junction nucleotides: 12. Germline V gene lookup returns CDR1 MDHEN and CDR2 SYDVKM. The CDR3 sequence is 14 residues long. Using reference TRBV28 and TRBJ2-7 for the parts outside the CDR3, the full variable domain is DVKVTQSSRYLVKRTGEKVFLECVQDMDHENMFWYRQDPGLGLRLIYFSYDVKMKEKGDIPEGYSVSREKKERFSLILESASTNQTSMYLCATEDGQVFYEQYFGPGTRLTVT.

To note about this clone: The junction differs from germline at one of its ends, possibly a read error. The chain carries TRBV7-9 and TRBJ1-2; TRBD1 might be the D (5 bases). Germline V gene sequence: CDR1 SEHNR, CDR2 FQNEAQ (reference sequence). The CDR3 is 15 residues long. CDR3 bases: TGTGCCAGCAGCTTAGCAAAGACAGAAAGATATGACTACACCTTC. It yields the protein CASSLAKTERYDYTF.

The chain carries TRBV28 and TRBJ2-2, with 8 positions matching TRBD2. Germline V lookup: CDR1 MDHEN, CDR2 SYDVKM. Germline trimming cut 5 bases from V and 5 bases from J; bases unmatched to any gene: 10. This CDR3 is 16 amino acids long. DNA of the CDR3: TGTGCCAGCAGTATTTCCCTAGCGGGTTCAACCGGGGAGCTGTTTTTT. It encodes CASSISLAGSTGELFF.

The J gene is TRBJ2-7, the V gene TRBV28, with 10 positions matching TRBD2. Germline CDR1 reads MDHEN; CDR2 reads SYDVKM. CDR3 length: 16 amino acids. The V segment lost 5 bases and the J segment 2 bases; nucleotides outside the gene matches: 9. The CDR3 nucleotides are TGTGCCAGCAGTCCCCCCACTAGCGGGACTCCCTACGAGCAGTACTTC. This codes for CASSPPTSGTPYEQYF.

The CDR3 loop is CASTPWAGGETQYF. CDR3 sequence (DNA): TGTGCCAGCACTCCCTGGGCGGGTGGTGAGACCCAGTACTTC. This rearrangement joins TRBV27 to TRBJ2-5, with D possibly TRBD2 on 5 matching bases. V lost 7 bases and J lost 5, with 17 bases in between. The CDR3 consists of 14 residues. Looked up from germline, CDR1 is MNHEY and CDR2 is SMNVEV (reference sequence).

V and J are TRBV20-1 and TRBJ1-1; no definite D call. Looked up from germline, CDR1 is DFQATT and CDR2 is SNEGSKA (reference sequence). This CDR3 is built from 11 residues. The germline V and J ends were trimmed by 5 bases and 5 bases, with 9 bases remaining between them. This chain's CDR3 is CSAPWATEAFF. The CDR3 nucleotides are TGCAGTGCTCCTTGGGCAACTGAAGCTTTCTTT.

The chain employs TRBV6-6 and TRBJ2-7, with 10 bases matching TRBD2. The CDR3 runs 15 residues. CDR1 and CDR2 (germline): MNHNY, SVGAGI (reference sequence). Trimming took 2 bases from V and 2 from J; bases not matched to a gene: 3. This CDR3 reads CASSYEAGGPYEQYF. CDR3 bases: TGTGCCAGCAGTTACGAAGCGGGAGGGCCCTACGAGCAGTACTTC.

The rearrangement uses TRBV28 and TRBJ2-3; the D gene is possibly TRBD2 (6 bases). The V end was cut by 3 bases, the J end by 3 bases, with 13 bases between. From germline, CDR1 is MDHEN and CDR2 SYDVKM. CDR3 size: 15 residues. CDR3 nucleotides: TGTGCCAGCAGTTTCGGGAGTCGTCGTACAGATACGCAGTATTTT. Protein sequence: CASSFGSRRTDTQYF.

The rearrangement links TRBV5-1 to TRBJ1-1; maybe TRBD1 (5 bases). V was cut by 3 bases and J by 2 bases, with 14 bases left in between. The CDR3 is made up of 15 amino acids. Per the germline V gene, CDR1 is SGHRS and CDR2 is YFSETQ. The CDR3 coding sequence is TGCGCCAGCAGCTCTGATACAGGCGGTAACACTGAAGCTTTCTTT. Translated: CASSSDTGGNTEAFF.

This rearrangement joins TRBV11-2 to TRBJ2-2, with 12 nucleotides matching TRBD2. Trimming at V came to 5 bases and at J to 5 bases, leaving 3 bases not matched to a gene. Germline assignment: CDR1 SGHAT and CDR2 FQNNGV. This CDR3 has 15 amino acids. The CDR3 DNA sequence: TGTGCCAGCAGCCCCCTAGCGGGAGGGACCGGGGAGCTGTTTTTT. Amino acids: CASSPLAGGTGELFF. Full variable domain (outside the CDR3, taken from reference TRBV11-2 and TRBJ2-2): EAGVAQSPRYKIIEKRQSVAFWCNPISGHATLYWYQQILGQGPKLLIQFQNNGVVDDSQLPKDRFSAERLKGVDSTLKIQPAKLEDSAVYLCASSPLAGGTGELFFGEGSRLTVL.

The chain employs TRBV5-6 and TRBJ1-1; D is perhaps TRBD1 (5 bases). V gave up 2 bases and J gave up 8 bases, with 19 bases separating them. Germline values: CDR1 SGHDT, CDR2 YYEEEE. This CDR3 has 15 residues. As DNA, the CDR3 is TGTGCCAGCAGCTTCGGGGGTAGGGGAAGTACCGAAGCTTTCTTT. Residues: CASSFGGRGSTEAFF.

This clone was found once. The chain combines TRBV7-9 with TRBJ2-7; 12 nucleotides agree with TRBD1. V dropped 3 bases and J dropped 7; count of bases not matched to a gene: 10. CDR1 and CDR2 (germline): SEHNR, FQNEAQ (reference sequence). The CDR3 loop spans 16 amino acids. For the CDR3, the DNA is TGTGCCAGCAGCTTCCCGGGACAGGGGGCGCGGGAAGAGCAGTACTTC. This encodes CASSFPGQGAREEQYF.

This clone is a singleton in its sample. The DNA of the CDR3 is TGTGCCAGCAGTGAAATGGCAGTCACAGATACGCAGTATTTT. Translated, it gives CASSEMAVTDTQYF. This sequence joins TRBV6-1 and TRBJ2-3; unclear D gene. The V and J ends lost 2 bases and 2 bases respectively, with 8 bases between them. The germline gives CDR1 MNHNS, CDR2 SASEGT. This CDR3 comprises 14 residues.